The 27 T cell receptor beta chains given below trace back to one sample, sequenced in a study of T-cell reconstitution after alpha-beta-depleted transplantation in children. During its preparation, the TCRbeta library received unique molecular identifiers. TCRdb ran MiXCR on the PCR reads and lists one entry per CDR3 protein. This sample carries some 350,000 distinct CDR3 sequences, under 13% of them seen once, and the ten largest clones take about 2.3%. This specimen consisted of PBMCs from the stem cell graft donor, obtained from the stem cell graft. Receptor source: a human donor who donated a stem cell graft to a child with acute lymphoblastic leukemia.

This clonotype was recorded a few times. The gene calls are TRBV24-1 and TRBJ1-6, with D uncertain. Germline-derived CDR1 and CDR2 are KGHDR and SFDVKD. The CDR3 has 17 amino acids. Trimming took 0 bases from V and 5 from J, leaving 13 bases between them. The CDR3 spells CATSDLEVLANNSPLHF. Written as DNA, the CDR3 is TGTGCCACCAGTGATTTGGAAGTTCTGGCGAATAATTCACCCCTCCACTTT.

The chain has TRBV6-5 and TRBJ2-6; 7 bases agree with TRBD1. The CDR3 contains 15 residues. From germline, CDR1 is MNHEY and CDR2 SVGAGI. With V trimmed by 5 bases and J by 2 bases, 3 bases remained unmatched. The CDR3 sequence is CASSTDRAGANVLTF. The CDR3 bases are TGTGCCAGCAGTACCGACAGGGCTGGGGCCAACGTCCTGACTTTC.

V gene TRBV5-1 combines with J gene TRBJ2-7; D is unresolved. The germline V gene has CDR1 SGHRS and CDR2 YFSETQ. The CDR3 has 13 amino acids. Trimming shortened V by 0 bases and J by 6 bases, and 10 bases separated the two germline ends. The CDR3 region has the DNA TGCGCCAGCAGCTTGGAGGCGGATGGCGAGCAGTACTTC. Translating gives CASSLEADGEQYF.

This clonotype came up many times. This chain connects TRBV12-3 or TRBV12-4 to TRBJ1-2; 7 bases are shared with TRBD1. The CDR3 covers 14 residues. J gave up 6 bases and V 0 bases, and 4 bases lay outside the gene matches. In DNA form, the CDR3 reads TGTGCCAGCAGTTTAGCGACAGGGCCCGATGGCTACACCTTC. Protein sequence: CASSLATGPDGYTF.

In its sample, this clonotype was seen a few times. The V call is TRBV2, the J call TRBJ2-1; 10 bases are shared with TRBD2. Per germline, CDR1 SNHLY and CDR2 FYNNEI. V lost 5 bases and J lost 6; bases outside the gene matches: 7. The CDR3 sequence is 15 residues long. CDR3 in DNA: TGTGCCAGCAGTAGAAAGCGGGAGGGCCGCAATGAGCAGTTCTTC. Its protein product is CASSRKREGRNEQFF.

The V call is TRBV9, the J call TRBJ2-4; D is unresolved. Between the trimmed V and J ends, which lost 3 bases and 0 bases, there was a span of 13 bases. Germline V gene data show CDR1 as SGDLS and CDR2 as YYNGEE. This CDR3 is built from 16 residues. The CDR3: CASSASPRLAKNIQYF. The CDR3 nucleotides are TGTGCCAGCAGCGCGTCACCCAGACTAGCCAAAAACATTCAGTACTTC.

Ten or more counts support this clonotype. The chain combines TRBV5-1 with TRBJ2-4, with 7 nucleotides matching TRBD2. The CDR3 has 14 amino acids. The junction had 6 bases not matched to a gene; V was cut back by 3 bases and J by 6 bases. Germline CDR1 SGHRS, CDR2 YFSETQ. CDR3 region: CASSSGTGGNIQYF. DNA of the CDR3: TGCGCCAGCAGCTCGGGCACGGGAGGAAACATTCAGTACTTC.

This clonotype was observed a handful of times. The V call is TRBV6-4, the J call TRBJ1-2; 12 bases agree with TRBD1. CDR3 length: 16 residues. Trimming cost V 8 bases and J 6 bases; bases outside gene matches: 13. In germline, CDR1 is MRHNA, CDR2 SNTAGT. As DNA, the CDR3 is TGTGCCAGCCAAAACTCCGGGACAGGGGGCCTCGATGGCTACACCTTC. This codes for CASQNSGTGGLDGYTF.

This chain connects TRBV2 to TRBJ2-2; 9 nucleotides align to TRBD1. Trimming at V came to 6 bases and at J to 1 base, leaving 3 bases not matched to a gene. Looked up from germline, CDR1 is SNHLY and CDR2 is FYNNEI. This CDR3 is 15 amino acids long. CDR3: CASSGQGLNTGELFF. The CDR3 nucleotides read TGTGCCAGCAGCGGACAGGGGCTGAACACCGGGGAGCTGTTTTTT.

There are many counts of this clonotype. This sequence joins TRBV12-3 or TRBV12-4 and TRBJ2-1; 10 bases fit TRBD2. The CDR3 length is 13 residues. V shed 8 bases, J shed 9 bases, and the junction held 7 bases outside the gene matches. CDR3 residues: CASGPSGSGEQFF. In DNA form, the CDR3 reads TGTGCCAGCGGCCCTAGCGGGAGTGGTGAGCAGTTCTTC.

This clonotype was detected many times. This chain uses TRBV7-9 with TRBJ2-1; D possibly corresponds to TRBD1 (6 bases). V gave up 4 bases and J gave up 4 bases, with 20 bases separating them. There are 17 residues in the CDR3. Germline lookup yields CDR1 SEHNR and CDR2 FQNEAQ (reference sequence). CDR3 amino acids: CASSSHRGGWTYNEQFF. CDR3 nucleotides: TGTGCCAGCAGCTCACACCGAGGGGGTTGGACTTACAATGAGCAGTTCTTC.

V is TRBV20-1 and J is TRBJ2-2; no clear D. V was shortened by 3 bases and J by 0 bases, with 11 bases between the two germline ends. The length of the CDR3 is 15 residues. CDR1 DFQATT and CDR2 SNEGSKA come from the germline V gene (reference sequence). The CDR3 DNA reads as TGCAGTGCTAGGGCCAGCACCTCGAACACCGGGGAGCTGTTTTTT. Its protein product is CSARASTSNTGELFF.

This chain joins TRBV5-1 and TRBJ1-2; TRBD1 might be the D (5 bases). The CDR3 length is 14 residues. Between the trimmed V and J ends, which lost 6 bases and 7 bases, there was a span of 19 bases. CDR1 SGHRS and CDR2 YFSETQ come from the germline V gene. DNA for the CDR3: TGCGCCAGCACCCCCGGTGGAGGGGTGATTGGCTACACCTTC. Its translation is CASTPGGGVIGYTF.

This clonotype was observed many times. The CDR3 spells CASSFGGLAGVGEQFF. CDR3 nucleotide sequence: TGCGCCAGCAGCTTCGGGGGACTAGCGGGAGTTGGTGAGCAGTTCTTC. V gene TRBV5-1 combines with J gene TRBJ2-1, with 14 bases that match TRBD2. Germline V gene data show CDR1 as SGHRS and CDR2 as YFSETQ. J gave up 9 bases and V 2 bases, and 7 bases lay outside the gene matches. The CDR3 spans 16 residues.

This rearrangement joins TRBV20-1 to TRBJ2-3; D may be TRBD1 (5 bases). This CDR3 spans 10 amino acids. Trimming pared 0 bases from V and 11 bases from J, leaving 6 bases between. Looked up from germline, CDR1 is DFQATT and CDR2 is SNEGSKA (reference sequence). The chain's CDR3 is CSAREGQQYF. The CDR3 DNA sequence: TGCAGTGCTAGAGAAGGACAGCAGTATTTT.

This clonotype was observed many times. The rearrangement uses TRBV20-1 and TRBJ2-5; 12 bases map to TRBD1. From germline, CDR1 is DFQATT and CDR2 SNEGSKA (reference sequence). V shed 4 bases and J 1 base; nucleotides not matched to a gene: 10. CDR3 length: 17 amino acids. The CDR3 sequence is CSATHGTGGILQETQYF. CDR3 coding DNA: TGCAGTGCTACCCATGGGACAGGGGGCATCCTCCAAGAGACCCAGTACTTC.

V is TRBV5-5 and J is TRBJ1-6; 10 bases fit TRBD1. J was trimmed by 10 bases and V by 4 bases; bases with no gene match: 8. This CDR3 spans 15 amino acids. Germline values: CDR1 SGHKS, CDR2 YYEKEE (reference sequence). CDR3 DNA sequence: TGTGCCAGCAGCGAGGGACAGGGGTCCGGCTCACCCCTCCACTTT. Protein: CASSEGQGSGSPLHF.

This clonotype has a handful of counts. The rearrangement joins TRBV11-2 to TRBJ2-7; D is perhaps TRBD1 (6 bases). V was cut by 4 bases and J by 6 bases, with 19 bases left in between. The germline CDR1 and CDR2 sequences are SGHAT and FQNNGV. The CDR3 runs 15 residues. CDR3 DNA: TGTGCCAGCAGCTCCCTTAGGGGGATTTGGGGCGAGCAGTACTTC. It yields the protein CASSSLRGIWGEQYF.

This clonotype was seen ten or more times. CDR3 in amino acids: CASSPPLAKNIQYF. CDR3 coding DNA: TGTGCCAGCAGCCCCCCCTTAGCCAAAAACATTCAGTACTTC. The chain carries TRBV7-2 and TRBJ2-4; the D is unclear. Looked up from germline, CDR1 is SGHTA and CDR2 is FQGNSA. This CDR3 has 14 residues. V lost 5 bases to trimming and J lost 0 bases, with 8 bases between them.

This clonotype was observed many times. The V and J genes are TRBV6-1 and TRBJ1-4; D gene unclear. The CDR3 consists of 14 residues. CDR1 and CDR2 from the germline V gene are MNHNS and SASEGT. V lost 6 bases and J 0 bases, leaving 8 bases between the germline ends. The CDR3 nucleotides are TGTGCCAGCAGAACAGATGCAACTAATGAAAAACTGTTTTTT. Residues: CASRTDATNEKLFF.

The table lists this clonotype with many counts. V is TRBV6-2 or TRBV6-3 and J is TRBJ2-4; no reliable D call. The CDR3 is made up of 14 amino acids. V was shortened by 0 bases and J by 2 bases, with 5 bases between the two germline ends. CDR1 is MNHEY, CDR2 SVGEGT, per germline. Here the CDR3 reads CASSYSGSKNIQYF. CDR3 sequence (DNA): TGTGCCAGCAGTTACTCGGGATCCAAAAACATTCAGTACTTC.

CDR3 in amino acids: CASSSDLPSDTQYF. The CDR3 nucleotides are TGTGCCAGCAGCTCCGACCTACCTTCAGATACGCAGTATTTT. V and J are TRBV7-2 and TRBJ2-3; D remains ambiguous. The CDR3 spans 14 residues. The V gene's germline CDR1 is SGHTA and CDR2 FQGNSA. Trimming removed 4 bases from V and 4 bases from J, with 12 bases in between.

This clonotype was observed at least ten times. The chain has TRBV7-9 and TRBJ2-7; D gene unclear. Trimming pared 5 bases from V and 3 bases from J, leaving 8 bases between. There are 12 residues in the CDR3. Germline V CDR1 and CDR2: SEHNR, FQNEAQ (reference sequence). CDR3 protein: CASSAADYEQYF. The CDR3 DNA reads TGTGCCAGCAGCGCCGCGGACTACGAGCAGTACTTC.

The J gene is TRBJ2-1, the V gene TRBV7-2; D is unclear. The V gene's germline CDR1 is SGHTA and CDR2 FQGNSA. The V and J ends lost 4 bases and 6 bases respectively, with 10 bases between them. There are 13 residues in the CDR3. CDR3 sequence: CASSSPMVNEQFF. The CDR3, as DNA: TGTGCCAGCAGCTCCCCCATGGTCAATGAGCAGTTCTTC.

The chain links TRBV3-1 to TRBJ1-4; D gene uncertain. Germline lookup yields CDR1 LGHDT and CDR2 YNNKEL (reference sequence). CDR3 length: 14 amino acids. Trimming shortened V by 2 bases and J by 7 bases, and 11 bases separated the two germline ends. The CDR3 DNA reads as TGTGCCAGCAGCCAACGGGGAGAAGGTGAAAAACTGTTTTTT. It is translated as CASSQRGEGEKLFF.

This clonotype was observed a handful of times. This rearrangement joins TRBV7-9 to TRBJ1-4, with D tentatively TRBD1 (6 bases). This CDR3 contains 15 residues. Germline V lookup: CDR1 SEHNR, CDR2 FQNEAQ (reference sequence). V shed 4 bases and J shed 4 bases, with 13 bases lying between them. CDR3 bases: TGTGCCAGCAGCTCCTGGACAGCAGATAATGAAAAACTGTTTTTT. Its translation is CASSSWTADNEKLFF. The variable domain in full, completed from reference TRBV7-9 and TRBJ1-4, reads DTGVSQNPRHKITKRGQNVTFRCDPISEHNRLYWYRQTLGQGPEFLTYFQNEAQLEKSRLLSDRFSAERPKGSFSTLEIQRTEQGDSAMYLCASSSWTADNEKLFFGSGTQLSVL.

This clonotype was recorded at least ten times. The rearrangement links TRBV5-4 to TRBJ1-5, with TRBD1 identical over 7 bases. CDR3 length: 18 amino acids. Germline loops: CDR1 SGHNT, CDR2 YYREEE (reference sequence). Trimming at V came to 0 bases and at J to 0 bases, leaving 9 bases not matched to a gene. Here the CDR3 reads CASSLDRGSSYSNQPQHF. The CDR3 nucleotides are TGTGCCAGCAGCTTGGACAGGGGCTCGTCTTATAGCAATCAGCCCCAGCATTTT.